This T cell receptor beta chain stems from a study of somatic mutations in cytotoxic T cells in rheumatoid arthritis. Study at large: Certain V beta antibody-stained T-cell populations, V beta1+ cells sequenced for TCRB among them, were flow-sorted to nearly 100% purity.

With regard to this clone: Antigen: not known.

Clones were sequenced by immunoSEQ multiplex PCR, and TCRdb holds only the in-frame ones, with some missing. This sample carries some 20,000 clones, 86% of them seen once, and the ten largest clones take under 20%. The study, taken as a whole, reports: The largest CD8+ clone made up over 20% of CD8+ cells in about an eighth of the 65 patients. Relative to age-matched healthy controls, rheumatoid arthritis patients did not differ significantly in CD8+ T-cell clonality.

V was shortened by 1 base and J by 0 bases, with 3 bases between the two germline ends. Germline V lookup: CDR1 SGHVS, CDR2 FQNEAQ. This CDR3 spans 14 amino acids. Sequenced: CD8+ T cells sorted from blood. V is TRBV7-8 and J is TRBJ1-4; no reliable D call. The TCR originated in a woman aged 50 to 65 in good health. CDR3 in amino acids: CASSLDATNEKLFF. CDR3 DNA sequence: TGTGCCAGCAGCTTAGATGCAACTAATGAAAAACTGTTTTTT.